The 15 T cell receptor beta chains presented below share a single source sample, sequenced in a study of OX40 agonist ivuxolimab in advanced cancers. Measured with immunoSEQ multiplex PCR; TCRdb has only the in-frame clones, and not every one. The data show some 70,000 clones, approximately 88% seen once. The material sequenced was CD4+ or CD8+ T cells sorted from blood, taken in a trial of the OX40 agonist ivuxolimab. These receptors were taken from an adult with an advanced solid tumor such as melanoma, head and neck, liver or kidney cancer.

J is TRBJ2-2 and V is TRBV7-2, with TRBD1 identical over 10 bases. The CDR3 is 16 amino acids. The V gene end was trimmed by 5 bases and the J gene end by 4 bases; junction bases not matched to a gene: 7. Germline loops: CDR1 SGHTA, CDR2 FQGNSA. DNA for the CDR3: TGTGCCAGCAGCCCGACAGGGGGCGCGTTCACCGGGGAGCTGTTTTTT. This gives the protein CASSPTGGAFTGELFF.

The chain links TRBV18 to TRBJ1-3; 11 bases are shared with TRBD1. The CDR3 has 16 amino acids. V shed 6 bases and J 3 bases; nucleotides not matched to a gene: 7. CDR1 is KGHSH, CDR2 LQKENI, per germline. CDR3 amino acids: CASSLGQGAIGNTIYF. CDR3 nucleotides: TGTGCCAGCTCCCTCGGACAGGGGGCAATTGGAAACACCATATATTTT.

V and J are TRBV2 and TRBJ1-4; D possibly corresponds to TRBD1 (5 bases). There are 15 residues in the CDR3. V lost 2 bases, J lost 7 bases, and 14 bases lay in between. Germline V lookup: CDR1 SNHLY, CDR2 FYNNEI. CDR3 in DNA: TGTGCCAGCAGTGAACAGATGGGGGGTGGTGAAAAACTGTTTTTT. Translation gives CASSEQMGGGEKLFF. The full variable domain, with the rest looked up from reference TRBV2 and TRBJ1-4, is EPEVTQTPSHQVTQMGQEVILRCVPISNHLYFYWYRQILGQKVEFLVSFYNNEISEKSEIFDDQFSVERPDGSNFTLKIRSTKLEDSAMYFCASSEQMGGGEKLFFGSGTQLSVL.

V and J are TRBV4-2 and TRBJ1-3; a possible D gene is TRBD1 (5 bases). There are 17 residues in the CDR3. From germline, CDR1 is LGHNA and CDR2 YNFKEQ. Trimming took 0 bases from V and 0 from J, leaving 12 bases between them. DNA for the CDR3: TGTGCCAGCAGCCAAGAGATTTCCACAGGCTCTGGAAACACCATATATTTT. Amino acid sequence: CASSQEISTGSGNTIYF.

V and J are TRBV29-1 and TRBJ2-5, with 9 bases aligning to TRBD1. This CDR3 contains 17 residues. V lost 8 bases to trimming and J lost 5 bases; unmatched junction nucleotides: 21. Germline lookup yields CDR1 SQVTM and CDR2 ANQGSEA. CDR3 region: CSYSWGLGQGLRETQYF. CDR3 sequence (DNA): TGCAGCTACTCATGGGGCCTCGGACAGGGGCTGAGGGAGACCCAGTACTTC.

CDR3 coding DNA: TGTGCCAGCAGCTTCATGGGGACCGGGCATGAGCAGTTCTTC. Protein product: CASSFMGTGHEQFF. This chain connects TRBV5-6 to TRBJ2-1, with D perhaps assigned TRBD1 or TRBD2 (5 bases each). Trimming removed 2 bases at V and 8 bases at J, with 14 bases between. The CDR3 has 14 amino acids. Germline CDR1 reads SGHDT; CDR2 reads YYEEEE.

Note on this clone: The DNA is left out, because the CDR3 cannot be placed on it with certainty; the CDR3 is given as TCRdb lists it. The rearrangement links TRBV5-1 to TRBJ2-1; the D call of TRBD1 is as the table states it, not checked on the DNA. The CDR3 extends over 14 residues, inclusive of both ends. Looked up from germline, CDR1 is SGHRS and CDR2 is YFSETQ. The CDR3 sequence: CASSLEFGQGIFFF.

The rearrangement joins TRBV29-1 to TRBJ1-1; D gene ambiguous. CDR1 is SQVTM, CDR2 ANQGSEA, per germline. V was trimmed by 6 bases and J by 1 base, leaving 15 bases between them. This CDR3 comprises 14 residues. CDR3 sequence (DNA): TGCAGCGTCGCTTTCGGGCGGAAGAACACTGAAGCTTTCTTT. As protein: CSVAFGRKNTEAFF.

The chain is built from TRBV6-4 and TRBJ2-3, with TRBD1 matching 7 bases. The CDR3 spans 14 residues. Looked up from germline, CDR1 is MRHNA and CDR2 is SNTAGT. The V and J ends lost 4 bases and 4 bases, in that order; junction bases with no gene match: 5. The CDR3: CASSADRRADTQYF. DNA of the CDR3: TGTGCCAGCAGTGCGGACAGGCGGGCAGATACGCAGTATTTT.

The chain uses TRBV6-5 and TRBJ1-1; D ambiguous. CDR1 MNHEY and CDR2 SVGAGI come from the germline V gene. V was clipped by 2 bases and J by 6 bases, with 13 bases between them. The CDR3 extends over 14 amino acids. The CDR3 nucleotides are TGTGCCAGCAGTTACCGAGACGCCAAGGCTGAAGCTTTCTTT. Amino acids: CASSYRDAKAEAFF.

The DNA of the CDR3 is TGTGCCAGCAGCTTAATGGGGGCGGGAACTCAAGAGACCCAGTACTTC. This sequence encodes CASSLMGAGTQETQYF. The chain combines TRBV7-3 with TRBJ2-5; either TRBD1 or TRBD2 may fit D (6 bases each). CDR1 is SGHTA, CDR2 FQGTGA, per germline. The CDR3 is 16 amino acids. With 1 base removed from V and 2 bases from J, the gap between germline ends came to 14 bases. The complete variable domain, with remaining parts taken from reference TRBV7-3 and TRBJ2-5, reads GAGVSQTPSNKVTEKGKYVELRCDPISGHTALYWYRQSLGQGPEFLIYFQGTGAADDSGLPNDRFFAVRPEGSVSTLKIQRTERGDSAVYLCASSLMGAGTQETQYFGPGTRLLVL.

The V gene is TRBV27, the J gene TRBJ2-3; TRBD2 might be the D (5 bases). Trimming cost V 3 bases and J 3 bases, with 13 bases left between them. Germline V lookup: CDR1 MNHEY, CDR2 SMNVEV (reference sequence). The CDR3 spans 15 residues. In DNA, the CDR3 is TGTGCCAGCAGTTTCAGGCGGGTAGAAACAGATACGCAGTATTTT. Protein: CASSFRRVETDTQYF.

The chain uses TRBV7-9 and TRBJ2-1; 10 nucleotides line up with TRBD2. The CDR3 covers 16 residues. V dropped 4 bases and J dropped 4; count of bases not matched to a gene: 7. Germline values: CDR1 SEHNR, CDR2 FQNEAQ (reference sequence). In nucleotides, the CDR3 is TGTGCCAGCAGCTCGAGAGGACTAGCGGCTTACAATGAGCAGTTCTTC. Its protein product is CASSSRGLAAYNEQFF. The full variable domain, in which reference TRBV7-9 and TRBJ2-1 provide the parts outside the CDR3, is DTGVSQNPRHKITKRGQNVTFRCDPISEHNRLYWYRQTLGQGPEFLTYFQNEAQLEKSRLLSDRFSAERPKGSFSTLEIQRTEQGDSAMYLCASSSRGLAAYNEQFFGPGTRLTVL.

This clone is labeled medium-sized. The chain employs TRBV15 and TRBJ2-7; D could derive from TRBD1 or TRBD2 (5 bases each). Germline loops: CDR1 LNHNV, CDR2 YYDKDF (reference sequence). Trimming took 6 bases from V and 4 from J, leaving 13 bases between them. CDR3 length: 13 amino acids. CDR3 protein: CATSRGYIYEQYF. Written as DNA, the CDR3 is TGTGCCACCAGTCGGGGCTACATATACGAGCAGTACTTC.

The CDR3 is CASSPPGAGSVGTEAFF. As DNA, the CDR3 is TGTGCCAGCTCACCACCCGGTGCAGGGAGCGTAGGCACTGAAGCTTTCTTT. The chain joins TRBV18 to TRBJ1-1; tentative D call: TRBD1 (5 bases). V was pared by 0 bases and J by 4 bases, with 18 bases between. The germline CDR1 and CDR2 sequences are KGHSH and LQKENI. The CDR3 is made up of 17 amino acids.